The rows below give T cell receptor beta chains drawn from one sample of a study of blood T cell repertoires in COVID-19. Data came from immunoSEQ multiplex PCR; TCRdb stores just in-frame clones and leaves some out. The sample has about 200,000 clones, less than 85% seen once; the top ten hold roughly 6.7%. Source material: peripheral blood. These receptor sequences come from a woman in her 70s with acute or convalescent COVID-19. CDR3s include the opening cysteine and the closing phenylalanine or tryptophan. D genes are given only for firm matches. Size tells how often a clone was seen (once, few, many) or the class of an expanded clone, and some rows leave it out.

D,J,size,V,CDR3,DNA
NA,TRBJ2-5,NA,TRBV5-4,CASDIQGGQETQYF,TGTGCCAGCGATATACAGGGCGGACAAGAGACCCAGTACTTC
TRBD2,TRBJ2-1,NA,TRBV5-4,CASSRSGESSYNEQFF,TGTGCCAGCAGCCGAAGCGGGGAGAGCTCCTACAATGAGCAGTTCTTC
TRBD1,TRBJ1-2,NA,TRBV9,CASSDIQGNYGYTF,TGTGCCAGCAGCGACATACAGGGGAACTATGGCTACACCTTC
NA,TRBJ1-5,NA,TRBV15,CATSRGVGTGGGQPQHF,TGTGCCACCAGCAGAGGGGTGGGTACGGGGGGAGGACAGCCCCAGCATTTT
NA,TRBJ2-3,NA,TRBV9,CASSVANTDTQYF,TGTGCCAGCAGCGTAGCAAACACAGATACGCAGTATTTT
NA,TRBJ2-7,NA,TRBV10-3,CAISGVGSYEQYF,TGTGCCATCTCAGGCGTGGGCTCCTACGAGCAGTACTTC
NA,TRBJ1-6,NA,TRBV7-9,CASSAGTQTNSPLHF,TGTGCCAGCAGCGCCGGGACACAAACTAATTCACCCCTCCACTTT
TRBD2,TRBJ2-5,NA,TRBV9,CASSFQRGGETQYF,TGTGCCAGCAGCTTCCAGCGGGGTGGGGAGACCCAGTACTTC
TRBD2,TRBJ2-3,NA,TRBV10-3,CAISGGVAGGRPDTQYF,TGTGCCATCAGTGGAGGTGTGGCGGGGGGGCGTCCAGATACGCAGTATTTT
NA,TRBJ1-2,NA,TRBV6-5,CASSYSRGGTNYGYTF,TGTGCCAGCAGTTACTCCCGAGGAGGGACGAACTATGGCTACACCTTC
TRBD2,TRBJ2-1,NA,TRBV7-2,CASSRLGGASLGNEQFF,TGTGCCAGCAGCCGCCTCGGGGGGGCGAGTCTTGGCAATGAGCAGTTCTTC
TRBD1,TRBJ1-2,few,TRBV2,CASTIGQAELANYGYTF,TGTGCCAGTACAATCGGACAGGCCGAGTTAGCTAACTATGGCTACACCTTC
NA,TRBJ2-7,NA,TRBV30,CAWSVRVSYEQYF,TGTGCCTGGAGTGTACGGGTCTCCTACGAGCAGTACTTC
TRBD1,TRBJ1-1,NA,TRBV19,CASSIEAGGTEAFF,TGTGCCAGTAGTATAGAAGCAGGGGGCACTGAAGCTTTCTTT
TRBD2,TRBJ2-2,few,TRBV20-1,CSASYVGGGLAGELFF,TGCAGTGCTAGTTACGTGGGCGGGGGGTTAGCCGGGGAGCTGTTTTTT
TRBD1,TRBJ1-1,NA,TRBV5-1,CASSLLLTGGNTEAFF,TGCGCCAGCAGCTTGCTACTAACAGGGGGGAACACTGAAGCTTTCTTT
TRBD1,TRBJ2-3,once,TRBV5-1,CASSLWGQGSDTQYF,TGCGCCAGCAGCTTGTGGGGACAGGGGTCAGATACGCAGTATTTT
TRBD1,TRBJ2-3,many,TRBV5-8,CASSSGTGKTDTQYF,TGTGCCAGCAGCTCCGGGACAGGGAAGACAGATACGCAGTATTTT
NA,TRBJ2-3,NA,TRBV6-1,CASSAIARVPTDTQYF,TGTGCCAGCAGTGCAATCGCGAGAGTTCCTACAGATACGCAGTATTTT
TRBD1,TRBJ2-1,NA,TRBV9,CASSVEGASSNEQFF,TGTGCCAGCAGCGTAGAGGGGGCAAGTAGCAATGAGCAGTTCTTC
TRBD2,TRBJ2-3,NA,TRBV29-1,CSVPSGGAGDTQYF,TGCAGCGTTCCGTCGGGGGGGGCGGGAGATACGCAGTATTTT
NA,TRBJ2-7,once,TRBV6-5,CASKTYRTTYEQYF,TGTGCCAGCAAAACCTACAGGACAACCTACGAGCAGTACTTC
NA,TRBJ1-1,few,TRBV4-1,CASSLGLGSTEAFF,TGCGCCAGCAGCCTCGGACTTGGGAGCACTGAAGCTTTCTTT
NA,TRBJ2-2,NA,TRBV7-2,CAWTRDSLNTGELFF,TGTGCCTGGACCCGGGACTCACTGAACACCGGGGAGCTGTTTTTT
TRBD1,TRBJ2-5,NA,TRBV3-1/TRBV3-2,CASSLSQDRGETQYF,TGTGCCAGCAGCCTCTCCCAGGACAGGGGGGAGACCCAGTACTTC
TRBD2,TRBJ2-5,NA,TRBV7-2,CASSPIGEGMETQYF,TGTGCCAGCAGCCCGATTGGGGAGGGGATGGAGACCCAGTACTTC
TRBD1,TRBJ1-4,NA,TRBV18,CASSRQGGPTNEKLFF,TGTGCCAGCTCACGACAGGGAGGTCCAACTAATGAAAAACTGTTTTTT
NA,TRBJ2-6,NA,TRBV10-3,CAISVLPGFTGANVLTF,TGTGCCATCAGTGTCTTGCCAGGCTTCACTGGGGCCAACGTCCTGACTTTC
TRBD1,TRBJ2-3,NA,TRBV7-2,CASSLGSGRGQDTQYF,TGTGCCAGCAGTTTGGGTTCCGGCAGGGGGCAAGATACGCAGTATTTT
NA,TRBJ1-5,NA,TRBV30,CAWSLSGGQPQHF,TGTGCCTGGAGTCTGTCGGGTGGACAGCCCCAGCATTTT
TRBD1,TRBJ2-1,NA,TRBV24-1,CATSSTTRTGTRWGEQFF,TGTGCCACCAGTTCCACGACCCGGACAGGGACACGCTGGGGTGAGCAGTTCTTC
NA,TRBJ2-7,few,TRBV12-3/TRBV12-4,CASSLGDLQQYF,TGTGCCAGCAGTTTAGGCGACTTGCAGCAGTACTTC